What follows is one TCR beta chain and its context. The source of the sample is a study of STAT5B mutations in CD4+ large granular lymphocyte leukemia. This was a survey-level run. TCRdb's copy holds only in-frame clones and misses some; the assay was immunoSEQ multiplex PCR. The table lists 32,000 or so clones, roughly three quarters of them singletons, with approximately 6% in the top ten. Trimming removed 2 bases at V and 5 bases at J, with 12 bases between. This CDR3 is built from 14 residues. Germline CDR1 SEHNR, CDR2 FQNEAQ (reference sequence). This TCR was recovered from a human donor in good health. Sequenced: CD4+ T cells from blood buffy coats. The chain links TRBV7-9 to TRBJ1-2; D remains unclear. The CDR3 nucleotides are TGTGCCAGCAGCTTATCCCCGGAGCCTTATGGCTACACCTTC. Translation: CASSLSPEPYGYTF.